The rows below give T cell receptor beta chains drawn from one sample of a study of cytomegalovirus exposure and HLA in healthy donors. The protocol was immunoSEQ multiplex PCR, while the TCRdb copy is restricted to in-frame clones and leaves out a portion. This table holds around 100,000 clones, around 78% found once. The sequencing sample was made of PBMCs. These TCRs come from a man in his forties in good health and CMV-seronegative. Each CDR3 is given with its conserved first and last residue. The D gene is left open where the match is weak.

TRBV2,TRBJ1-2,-,CASSLARGYTF
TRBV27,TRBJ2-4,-,CASSSFREEVKNIQYF
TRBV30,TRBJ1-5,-,CAWSREGNQPQHF
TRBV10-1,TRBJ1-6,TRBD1,CASSGQPNSPLHF
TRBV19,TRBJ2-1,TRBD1,CASSGQGASGQFF
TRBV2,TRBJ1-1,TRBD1,CASIMPGQGNTEAFF
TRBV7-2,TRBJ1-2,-,CASSLDPVPGRYGYTF
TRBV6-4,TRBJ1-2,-,CASSDRAGRANYGYTF
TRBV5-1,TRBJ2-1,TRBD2,CASSLPLSGVYNEQFF
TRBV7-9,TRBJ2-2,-,CASSFYGELFF
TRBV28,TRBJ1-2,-,CASSLGGLGYGYTF
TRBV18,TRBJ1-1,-,CASSPPNPQVNTEAFF
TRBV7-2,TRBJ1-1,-,CASSLLVNTEAFF
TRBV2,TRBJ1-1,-,CASSELAPNTEAFF
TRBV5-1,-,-,CASSGMTETSSYEQYF
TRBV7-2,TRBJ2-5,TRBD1,CASSFGTGGFSETQYF
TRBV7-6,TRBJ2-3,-,CASSLGPGTDTQYF
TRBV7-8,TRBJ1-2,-,CASSLARDGYTF
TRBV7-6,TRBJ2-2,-,CASSLVSRGSNTGELFF
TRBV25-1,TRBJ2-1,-,CASSEWERAEQFF
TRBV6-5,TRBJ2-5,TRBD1,CASSDRQGAEETQYF
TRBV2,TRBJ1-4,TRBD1,CASSIGQGTTNEKLFF
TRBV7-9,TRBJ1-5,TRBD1,CASSLDRGSNQPQHF
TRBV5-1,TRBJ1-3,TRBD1,CASSLGTGFSGNTIYF
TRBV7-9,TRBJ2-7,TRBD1,CSSSLGTGGDREQYF
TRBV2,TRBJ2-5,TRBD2,CASSGLAGGYETQYF
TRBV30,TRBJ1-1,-,CAWSPRENTEAFF
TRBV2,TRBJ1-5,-,CASSGAYSNQPQHF
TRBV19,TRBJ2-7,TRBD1,CASRRTGATYEQYF
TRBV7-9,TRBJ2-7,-,CASSLRRSYEQYF
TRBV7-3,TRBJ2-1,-,CASSSRPDSEQFF
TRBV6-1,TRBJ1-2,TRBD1,CASSTRDRGFGYTF
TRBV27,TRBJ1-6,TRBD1,CASSKLQGGGSSPLHF
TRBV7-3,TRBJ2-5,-,CASSPAGYETQYF
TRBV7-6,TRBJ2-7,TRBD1,CASSFNRGYEQYF
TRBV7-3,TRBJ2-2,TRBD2,CSSSPTSGSAAGELFF
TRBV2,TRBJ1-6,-,CASTVARYNSPLHF
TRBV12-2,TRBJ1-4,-,CASRLVVPPPGATNEKLFF
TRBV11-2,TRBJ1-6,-,CASSWALNPSPLHF
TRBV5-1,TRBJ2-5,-,CASSLASQFQETQYF